The 12 T cell receptor beta chains below were found in one sample sequenced in a study of blood T cell repertoires in COVID-19. Sequencing used immunoSEQ multiplex PCR; TCRdb keeps in-frame clones, though not all of them. The sample includes 650,000 to 800,000 clones, 80% to 90% seen only once; the top ten take 0.2% to 0.3%. The sequencing sample was made of peripheral blood. These receptors were taken from a woman aged 18-29 years with acute or convalescent COVID-19.

The chain carries TRBV24-1 and TRBJ2-1; TRBD1 aligns across 11 bases. V trimming: 9 bases; J trimming: 9 bases; junction bases outside the gene matches: 6. The CDR3 runs 13 residues. Germline V gene sequence: CDR1 KGHDR, CDR2 SFDVKD. The CDR3 is CATGSGTGGEQFF. CDR3 nucleotide sequence: TGTGCCACCGGATCCGGGACAGGGGGTGAGCAGTTCTTC.

The rearrangement joins TRBV5-4 to TRBJ1-2, with unresolved D. Germline lookup yields CDR1 SGHNT and CDR2 YYREEE (reference sequence). Trimming removed 4 bases from V and 5 bases from J, with 15 bases in between. CDR3 length: 14 residues. DNA for the CDR3: TGTGCCAGCAGCCCGGTCCTCCAGGATTATGGCTACACCTTC. Translation gives CASSPVLQDYGYTF. The entire variable domain, with the rest obtained from reference TRBV5-4 and TRBJ1-2, is as follows: ETGVTQSPTHLIKTRGQQVTLRCSSQSGHNTVSWYQQALGQGPQFIFQYYREEENGRGNFPPRFSGLQFPNYSSELNVNALELDDSALYLCASSPVLQDYGYTFGSGTRLTVV.

The chain recombines TRBV18 with TRBJ1-2; 8 nucleotides line up with TRBD1. V gave up 2 bases and J gave up 2 bases; unmatched junction bases: 4. This CDR3 has 15 residues. Germline V gene sequence: CDR1 KGHSH, CDR2 LQKENI. CDR3 sequence reads: CASSPETGANYGYTF. Written as DNA, the CDR3 is TGTGCCAGCTCACCAGAGACAGGGGCCAACTATGGCTACACCTTC.

The chain joins TRBV9 to TRBJ2-3; 12 positions match TRBD2. The CDR3 loop spans 16 amino acids. The ends lost 4 bases at V and 7 bases at J; junction bases unmatched: 10. Germline assignment: CDR1 SGDLS and CDR2 YYNGEE. The CDR3 region has the DNA TGTGCCAGCAGCCCTCACCTAGCGGGGGGGCCTTATACGCAGTATTTT. This translates into CASSPHLAGGPYTQYF.

This clone came up once. The chain recombines TRBV19 with TRBJ1-1; D gene ambiguous. Trimming left V 3 bases short and J 10 bases short, with 9 bases between. The CDR3 runs to 11 residues. Germline lookup yields CDR1 LNHDA and CDR2 SQIVND (reference sequence). CDR3 bases: TGTGCCAGTAGTATCCCCAGTCGAGCTTTCTTT. Translating gives CASSIPSRAFF.

The chain employs TRBV27 and TRBJ2-1; D may be TRBD1 (6 bases). The CDR3 loop spans 16 amino acids. The germline gives CDR1 MNHEY, CDR2 SMNVEV (reference sequence). Trimming removed 6 bases at V and 0 bases at J, with 15 bases between. CDR3 protein: CASRPNRVGSYNEQFF. The DNA of the CDR3 is TGTGCCAGCAGGCCAAACAGGGTAGGCTCCTACAATGAGCAGTTCTTC.

The chain is built from TRBV30 and TRBJ1-6, with TRBD1 identical over 7 bases. With 2 bases clipped from V and 3 bases from J, the junction kept 4 bases outside the gene matches. The CDR3 contains 15 residues. In germline, CDR1 is GTSNPN, CDR2 SVGIG (reference sequence). The CDR3 spells CAWSTGDNYNSPLHF. The CDR3 DNA reads as TGTGCCTGGAGTACAGGGGACAACTATAATTCACCCCTCCACTTT.

This clone was recorded once. The chain uses TRBV19 and TRBJ1-5; D unclear. The CDR3 has 12 residues. Trimming shortened V by 7 bases and J by 1 base, and 5 bases separated the two germline ends. In germline, CDR1 is LNHDA, CDR2 SQIVND (reference sequence). The CDR3 region is CASTGSNQPQHF. The CDR3 bases are TGTGCCAGTACGGGGAGCAATCAGCCCCAGCATTTT.

This clone was seen just once. The chain uses TRBV28 and TRBJ1-5, with D unresolved. Per the germline V gene, CDR1 is MDHEN and CDR2 is SYDVKM. The ends were cut back, 7 bases at V and 9 bases at J, with 22 bases in the middle. This CDR3 spans 15 amino acids. The CDR3, as DNA: TGTGCCAGCACCCAGGATAGGCCAGCCGCGGGGCCCCAGCATTTT. Its protein is CASTQDRPAAGPQHF. Drawing the rest from reference TRBV28 and TRBJ1-5, the complete variable domain is DVKVTQSSRYLVKRTGEKVFLECVQDMDHENMFWYRQDPGLGLRLIYFSYDVKMKEKGDIPEGYSVSREKKERFSLILESASTNQTSMYLCASTQDRPAAGPQHFGDGTRLSIL.

The chain links TRBV6-5 to TRBJ1-1; D might be TRBD1 (6 bases). CDR3 length equals 12 residues. Germline lookup yields CDR1 MNHEY and CDR2 SVGAGI. The V and J ends lost 6 bases and 4 bases respectively, with 9 bases between them. The CDR3, as DNA: TGTGCCAGCAGACAACAGGGCACTGAAGCTTTCTTT. This codes for CASRQQGTEAFF.

This clone has only a few counts. V is TRBV6-4 and J is TRBJ2-3; 7 nucleotides align to TRBD2. The CDR3 contains 14 residues. Germline-derived CDR1 and CDR2 are MRHNA and SNTAGT. V lost 2 bases to trimming and J lost 6 bases; unmatched junction nucleotides: 5. CDR3 residues: CASSDGGEGDTQYF. CDR3 sequence (DNA): TGTGCCAGCAGTGACGGAGGGGAGGGGGATACGCAGTATTTT.

V is TRBV3-1 (or the pseudogene TRBV3-2) and J is TRBJ2-1; D is unclear. Per the germline V gene, CDR1 is LGHDT and CDR2 is YNNKEL (reference sequence). With 5 bases removed from V and 4 bases from J, the gap between germline ends came to 6 bases. CDR3 length: 12 residues. The CDR3 nucleotides read TGTGCCAGCAGCGGCACGTACAATGAGCAGTTCTTC. Translating gives CASSGTYNEQFF.